This is a list of T cell receptor beta chains from one sample in a study of blood T cell repertoires in COVID-19. TCRdb keeps only in-frame clones here, not all; method: immunoSEQ multiplex PCR. This table has some 200,000 clones, 70% to 85% appearing once. Material for sequencing was peripheral blood. The receptors were sampled from a woman older than 75 with acute or convalescent COVID-19. Each CDR3 is given with its conserved first and last residue. Fields, in order: CDR3 length, J gene, clone size, D gene, V gene, CDR3 DNA, CDR3 protein. D genes are given only for firm matches. Size values are once, few and many counts, or a class for expanded clones, and some rows have none.

11,TRBJ2-7,NA,NA,TRBV2,TGTGCCAGCAGGACTACCTACGAGCAGTACTTC,CASRTTYEQYF
13,TRBJ1-1,NA,NA,TRBV9,TGTGCCAGCAGCTTAACCCGGGAGACTGAAGCTTTCTTT,CASSLTRETEAFF
16,TRBJ1-4,NA,TRBD1,TRBV18,TGTGCCAGCTCCCAGCCGGGACAGGGCCAAAGGGAAAAACTGTTTTTT,CASSQPGQGQREKLFF
15,TRBJ2-3,NA,TRBD2,TRBV4-1,TGCGCCAGCAGCCCTCTAGCGGGGAGCACAGATACGCAGTATTTT,CASSPLAGSTDTQYF
13,TRBJ1-2,NA,NA,TRBV29-1,TGCAGCGTTGCGCAGGGGCGTTCTTCTGGCTACACCTTC,CSVAQGRSSGYTF
14,TRBJ1-2,NA,NA,TRBV5-1,TGCGCCAGCAGCTTGAACGGGGGATCCAATGGCTACACCTTC,CASSLNGGSNGYTF
14,TRBJ1-1,once,NA,TRBV5-6,TGTGCCAGCAGCCCGGACAGCTTTAACACTGAAGCTTTCTTT,CASSPDSFNTEAFF
13,TRBJ1-2,NA,NA,TRBV3-1/TRBV3-2,TGTGCCAGCAGCCAGCCGGGAGACTATGGCTACACCTTC,CASSQPGDYGYTF
13,TRBJ1-2,once,NA,TRBV12-3/TRBV12-4,TGTGCCAGCAGTTTTTTGCCAGTGGAGGGCTACACCTTC,CASSFLPVEGYTF
13,TRBJ1-1,NA,NA,TRBV9,TGTGCCAGCAGCGTAGTGGCAGGGACTGAAGCTTTCTTT,CASSVVAGTEAFF
15,TRBJ2-7,NA,TRBD1,TRBV27,TGTGCCAGCAGTTTTATGGGGACAGCATCCTACGAGCAGTACTTC,CASSFMGTASYEQYF
18,TRBJ2-1,NA,TRBD1,TRBV11-3,TGTGCCAGCAGCCTAAGCAGGCGTGGGACAGGGGGATACAATGAGCAGTTCTTC,CASSLSRRGTGGYNEQFF
17,TRBJ2-5,NA,TRBD1,TRBV7-9,TGTGCCAGCAGCGCGGGACAGGGCGAGTTTGCTGGAGAGACCCAGTACTTC,CASSAGQGEFAGETQYF
15,TRBJ2-1,NA,NA,TRBV11-3,TGTGCCAGCAGCCCGGGACTCAGCTCCTACAATGAGCAGTTCTTC,CASSPGLSSYNEQFF
11,TRBJ2-3,NA,NA,TRBV12-3/TRBV12-4,TGTGCCAGCACAGGCACAGATACGCAGTATTTT,CASTGTDTQYF
14,TRBJ2-1,NA,NA,TRBV3-1/TRBV3-2,TGTGCCAGCAGCCAAGATACCGGGGACAATGAGCAGTTCTTC,CASSQDTGDNEQFF
14,TRBJ1-2,NA,NA,TRBV19,TGTGCCAGTAGTGCCGAACAGGGCTACGGCGGCTACACCTTC,CASSAEQGYGGYTF
13,TRBJ1-5,NA,TRBD1,TRBV12-3/TRBV12-4,TGTGCCAGCAGTTTATGGACAGGGCAGCCCCAGCATTTT,CASSLWTGQPQHF
16,TRBJ1-5,NA,TRBD1,TRBV6-6,TGTGCCACTCAACCGATCCCGACAGGGGGCAATCAGCCCCAGCATTTT,CATQPIPTGGNQPQHF
17,TRBJ2-5,NA,TRBD2,TRBV4-1,TGCGCCAGCAGCCAAACCGTTGGCGGGGGGGCGTCAGAGACCCAGTACTTC,CASSQTVGGGASETQYF
15,TRBJ2-7,NA,TRBD1,TRBV6-6,TGTGCCAGCAGTTCCCCGGACAGGGAGACCTACGAGCAGTACTTC,CASSSPDRETYEQYF
20,TRBJ2-1,NA,NA,TRBV6-1,TGTGCCAGCAGTGAAGATGGGACACCCAGACTAGCCTACTCCTACAATGAGCAGTTCTTC,CASSEDGTPRLAYSYNEQFF
16,TRBJ2-3,NA,NA,TRBV4-3,TGCGCCAGCAGCCAAGACTACCGACAGCCGATTGATACGCAGTATTTT,CASSQDYRQPIDTQYF
14,TRBJ1-1,medium-sized,TRBD1,TRBV27,TGTGCCAGCAGGCACCGACAGGGGGGAACTGAAGCTTTCTTT,CASRHRQGGTEAFF
14,TRBJ1-6,NA,NA,TRBV6-5,TGTGCCAGCAGTCAGGGACAAGAAAATTCACCCCTCCACTTT,CASSQGQENSPLHF
13,TRBJ1-1,NA,NA,TRBV7-9,TGTGCCAGCAGCGCTCAGGGAAACACTGAAGCTTTCTTT,CASSAQGNTEAFF
17,TRBJ2-1,NA,NA,TRBV4-3,TGCGCCAGCAGCCAAGATCAAGGCAGGGGATCCTACAATGAGCAGTTCTTC,CASSQDQGRGSYNEQFF
18,TRBJ1-4,NA,TRBD1,TRBV4-2,TGTGCCAGCAGCCAAGGGTTTGCGACCGGGACAGGGGGTGAAAAACTGTTTTTT,CASSQGFATGTGGEKLFF
20,TRBJ2-6,NA,TRBD2,TRBV7-8,TGTGCCAGCAGCTTAGGGACTAGCGGGGGGCGCCGCTCTGGGGCCAACGTCCTGACTTTC,CASSLGTSGGRRSGANVLTF
16,TRBJ2-7,NA,NA,TRBV23-1,TGCGCCAGCAGTCAATCGAGGAGGAGGATCTCCTACGAGCAGTACTTC,CASSQSRRRISYEQYF
13,TRBJ2-1,few,NA,TRBV7-8,TGTGCCAGCAGCCCCGCCGGGGGCAATGAGCAGTTCTTC,CASSPAGGNEQFF
14,TRBJ1-2,NA,TRBD1,TRBV7-2,TGTGCCAGCAGCCTGGGACAGGGGGCATTTGGCTACACCTTC,CASSLGQGAFGYTF
15,TRBJ1-2,NA,NA,TRBV19,TGTGCCAGTAGTATCCTGGGCAGAACTAACTATGGCTACACCTTC,CASSILGRTNYGYTF
13,TRBJ1-1,NA,NA,TRBV25-1,TGTGCCAGCAGGGGCCTCCCGGACACTGAAGCTTTCTTT,CASRGLPDTEAFF
13,TRBJ1-2,NA,NA,TRBV6-5,TGTGCCACCCGGAGTCCGTTTAACTATGGCTACACCTTC,CATRSPFNYGYTF
13,TRBJ1-2,NA,NA,TRBV5-1,TGCGCCAGCAGCTTAGGGGCGGACTATGGCTACACCTTC,CASSLGADYGYTF
11,TRBJ2-7,NA,NA,TRBV7-8,TGTGCCAGCAGCAAAGGGGCCGAGCAGTACTTC,CASSKGAEQYF
17,TRBJ1-5,NA,TRBD1,TRBV4-1,TGCGCCAGCAGGCGCGGACTCAGGGGGGATAGCAATCAGCCCCAGCATTTT,CASRRGLRGDSNQPQHF
13,TRBJ1-3,NA,NA,TRBV7-2,TGTGCCAGCGGCACCTTGCCCGGAAACACCATATATTTT,CASGTLPGNTIYF
16,TRBJ2-3,once,TRBD2,TRBV7-6,TGTGCCAGCAGCTCTGGAGCGGGGGGGCCCCCAGATACGCAGTATTTT,CASSSGAGGPPDTQYF
14,TRBJ2-5,NA,TRBD2,TRBV18,TGTGCCAGCTCACCATCTAGCGGACAAGAGACCCAGTACTTC,CASSPSSGQETQYF
13,TRBJ1-2,NA,TRBD1,TRBV30,TGTGCCTGGAGTGAACAGGGGGCTTTGGGCTACACCTTC,CAWSEQGALGYTF
14,TRBJ1-4,NA,NA,TRBV5-1,TGCGCCAGCAGCTTGGCGAGCCATAATGAAAAACTGTTTTTT,CASSLASHNEKLFF
14,TRBJ1-4,NA,TRBD1,TRBV7-9,TGTGCCAGCAGGACCACAGGGGATGGTGAAAAACTGTTTTTT,CASRTTGDGEKLFF
14,TRBJ1-1,NA,NA,TRBV6-2/TRBV6-3,TGTGCCAGCAGCTGGATAGGGAGCGACACTGAAGCTTTCTTT,CASSWIGSDTEAFF